The text below deals with one TCR beta chain. The antigen remains undetermined. This sample is drawn from a study of cytomegalovirus exposure and HLA in healthy donors. Findings and caveats of the study: Accurate HLA-A and HLA-B prediction from TCR beta sequences was reported for most subjects. A later analysis reported that several of the most significant clusters appeared to be linked to common viral pathogens, among them Epstein-Barr virus. When analyzed later, a missense DCLRE1C variant was found to be linked to TCR beta V- and J-gene trimming.

The primer mix had 60 Vbeta and 13 Jbeta primers. The data were produced by immunoSEQ multiplex PCR, yet TCRdb's version contains in-frame clones alone and is incomplete. Among hundreds of thousands of clones listed, around two thirds were seen once. Losses at the gene ends were 5 bases for V and 8 bases for J; bases not matched to a gene: 9. The CDR3 is 16 residues long. Germline CDR1 LGHNA, CDR2 YNFKEQ. This sequence joins TRBV4-2 and TRBJ2-1; 13 bases match TRBD2. This TCR came from a female donor in good health and CMV-seronegative. Sequenced material: PBMCs. CDR3 in amino acids: CASSSRTSGSGDEQFF. The CDR3 DNA sequence: TGTGCCAGCAGCTCAAGGACTAGCGGGAGTGGTGATGAGCAGTTCTTC.